Below are 7 T cell receptor beta chains sequenced from a single sample in a study of cytomegalovirus exposure and HLA in healthy donors. PCR primers comprised 60 Vbeta and 13 Jbeta primers. Sequenced by immunoSEQ multiplex PCR; TCRdb stores in-frame clones only, minus some. The top ten clones hold over 2% of a sample with approximately 180,000 clones, around 80% of them seen once. Sequenced sample: PBMCs. The receptors were gathered from a woman aged 30 to 39 in good health and CMV-seronegative.

The table lists this clone with a few counts. The rearrangement uses TRBV4-1 and TRBJ2-7, with TRBD1 identical over 9 bases. The CDR3 is 16 amino acids. With V trimmed by 0 bases and J by 2 bases, 5 bases remained unmatched. Germline CDR1 is MGHRA and CDR2 is YSYEKL. The CDR3 here is CASSQDTGGLPYEQYF. Written as DNA, the CDR3 is TGCGCCAGCAGCCAAGATACAGGGGGCCTACCCTACGAGCAGTACTTC.

V gene TRBV5-1 combines with J gene TRBJ1-4; the match to TRBD1 covers 7 bases. The trim removed 4 bases at V and 6 bases at J, leaving 9 bases unmatched. The CDR3 sequence is 15 residues long. Germline CDR1 reads SGHRS; CDR2 reads YFSETQ. CDR3: CASSPAGQHHEKLFF. Written as DNA, the CDR3 is TGCGCCAGCAGCCCGGCGGGACAGCATCATGAAAAACTGTTTTTT. Filled out from reference TRBV5-1 and TRBJ1-4, the complete variable domain reads KAGVTQTPRYLIKTRGQQVTLSCSPISGHRSVSWYQQTPGQGLQFLFEYFSETQRNKGNFPGRFSGRQFSNSRSEMNVSTLELGDSALYLCASSPAGQHHEKLFFGSGTQLSVL.

The chain is built from TRBV5-6 and TRBJ1-2, with D possibly matching TRBD1 (5 bases). V was clipped by 7 bases and J by 8 bases, with 21 bases between them. Germline lookup yields CDR1 SGHDT and CDR2 YYEEEE. CDR3 length: 14 residues. The CDR3 loop is CASAPRRGLRGYTF. As DNA, the CDR3 is TGTGCCAGCGCCCCGCGCCGGGGGTTAAGGGGCTACACCTTC.

CDR3 nucleotides: TGTGCCAGCAGCGTAGAGGCGGGCCAAGAGACCCAGTACTTC. This encodes CASSVEAGQETQYF. The V and J genes are TRBV9 and TRBJ2-5; D is possibly TRBD2 (5 bases). Germline V gene lookup returns CDR1 SGDLS and CDR2 YYNGEE. The CDR3 is 14 amino acids. Trimming took off 0 bases at V and 1 base at J, with 7 bases between the two ends. Using reference TRBV9 and TRBJ2-5 for the parts outside the CDR3, the full variable domain is DSGVTQTPKHLITATGQRVTLRCSPRSGDLSVYWYQQSLDQGLQFLIQYYNGEERAKGNILERFSAQQFPDLHSELNLSSLELGDSALYFCASSVEAGQETQYFGPGTRLLVL.

The chain has TRBV2 and TRBJ1-3; no reliable D call. The germline V and J ends were trimmed by 7 bases and 2 bases, with 9 bases remaining between them. The length of the CDR3 is 13 residues. Looked up from germline, CDR1 is SNHLY and CDR2 is FYNNEI. CDR3 sequence: CASIGDTGNTIYF. CDR3 DNA sequence: TGTGCCAGCATCGGTGACACTGGAAACACCATATATTTT.

J is TRBJ2-2 and V is TRBV28; 7 nucleotides agree with TRBD2. The CDR3 has 18 amino acids. CDR1 and CDR2 (germline): MDHEN, SYDVKM. The V gene end was trimmed by 5 bases and the J gene end by 0 bases; junction bases not matched to a gene: 12. CDR3 DNA: TGTGCCAGCAGTCTCCCCCTTCGGCTAGCGGCGAACACCGGGGAGCTGTTTTTT. It specifies CASSLPLRLAANTGELFF. Variable domain in full (rest from reference TRBV28 and TRBJ2-2): DVKVTQSSRYLVKRTGEKVFLECVQDMDHENMFWYRQDPGLGLRLIYFSYDVKMKEKGDIPEGYSVSREKKERFSLILESASTNQTSMYLCASSLPLRLAANTGELFFGEGSRLTVL.

J is TRBJ2-7 and V is TRBV19; D perhaps matches TRBD2 (5 bases). The germline CDR1 and CDR2 sequences are LNHDA and SQIVND (reference sequence). The germline V and J ends were trimmed by 8 bases and 4 bases, with 15 bases remaining between them. This CDR3 is built from 13 residues. CDR3 residues: CASAGVPGYEQYF. The CDR3 DNA follows: TGTGCCAGTGCCGGCGTGCCGGGGTACGAGCAGTACTTC.